What follows are 27 T cell receptor beta chains derived from one specimen sequenced in a study of identical twins. TCRdb re-analysed the 5' RACE reads in MiXCR, keeping a single row per CDR3 protein. The sample has about 240,000 distinct CDR3 sequences; roughly a tenth are singletons. Sequenced: memory T cells sorted from blood. These receptors all stem from a man between 45 and 60 years old in good health.

The chain recombines TRBV5-1 with TRBJ1-3; D is unresolved. The V gene lost 0 bases and the J gene lost 4 bases, with 11 bases spanning the gap. Germline V gene sequence: CDR1 SGHRS, CDR2 YFSETQ. The CDR3 is 15 residues long. The CDR3 is CASSLETGRGNTIYF. For the CDR3, the DNA is TGCGCCAGCAGCTTGGAGACGGGGAGAGGAAACACCATATATTTT.

This clonotype was detected only a few times. The chain recombines TRBV12-3 or TRBV12-4 with TRBJ1-1; the D gene is possibly TRBD1 (5 bases). V was cut by 3 bases and J by 1 base, with 12 bases left in between. The CDR3 covers 15 residues. The CDR3 DNA reads TGTGCCAGCAGTTTGGCCACTACAGGGAACACTGAAGCTTTCTTT. Translation gives CASSLATTGNTEAFF.

The V call is TRBV27, the J call TRBJ1-2, with D possibly matching TRBD1 (5 bases). CDR3 length: 14 residues. V lost 3 bases and J lost 2, with 10 bases in between. Per the germline V gene, CDR1 is MNHEY and CDR2 is SMNVEV (reference sequence). CDR3 sequence: CASSFGGTNYGYTF. The CDR3 DNA reads as TGTGCCAGCAGTTTCGGGGGGACGAACTATGGCTACACCTTC.

The CDR3: CASSLSRIQETQYF. CDR3 DNA: TGCGCCAGCAGCTTGTCAAGGATCCAAGAGACCCAGTACTTC. The J gene is TRBJ2-5, the V gene TRBV5-1; the D is unclear. From germline, CDR1 is SGHRS and CDR2 YFSETQ. The V end lost 1 base, the J end lost 1 base, and 8 bases lay between the germline ends. This CDR3 has 14 residues.

This chain joins TRBV5-6 and TRBJ2-3; the match to TRBD1 covers 7 bases. J gave up 11 bases and V 3 bases, and 3 bases lay outside the gene matches. This CDR3 has 11 amino acids. The V gene's germline CDR1 is SGHDT and CDR2 YYEEEE. As DNA, the CDR3 is TGTGCCAGCAGCTCCGACAGGGTGCAGTATTTT. This gives the protein CASSSDRVQYF. Drawing the rest from reference TRBV5-6 and TRBJ2-3, the complete variable domain is DAGVTQSPTHLIKTRGQQVTLRCSPKSGHDTVSWYQQALGQGPQFIFQYYEEEERQRGNFPDRFSGHQFPNYSSELNVNALLLGDSALYLCASSSDRVQYFGPGTRLTVL.

This clonotype was counted a few times. The V call is TRBV10-3, the J call TRBJ2-1, with 7 bases matching TRBD2. Trimming at V came to 7 bases and at J to 7 bases, leaving 4 bases not matched to a gene. This CDR3 is built from 12 residues. Germline CDR1 and CDR2: ENHRY and SYGVKD. The CDR3 nucleotides read TGTGCCATCAACGGGGGGAGGAATGAGCAGTTCTTC. Amino acids: CAINGGRNEQFF.

V gene TRBV6-5 combines with J gene TRBJ2-7; 11 positions match TRBD2. The CDR3 has 17 residues. V trimming: 2 bases; J trimming: 2 bases; junction bases outside the gene matches: 8. Per the germline V gene, CDR1 is MNHEY and CDR2 is SVGAGI. The CDR3 loop reads CASSYPGTSGRPYEQYF. CDR3 bases: TGTGCCAGCAGTTACCCCGGGACTAGCGGACGTCCCTACGAGCAGTACTTC.

This clonotype was seen many times. The rearrangement links TRBV9 to TRBJ2-2, with D hard to call. V was pared by 7 bases and J by 3 bases, with 13 bases between. CDR1 is SGDLS, CDR2 YYNGEE, per germline. The CDR3 spans 14 residues. CDR3: CASRPGVDTGELFF. The CDR3, as DNA: TGTGCCAGCCGCCCTGGTGTGGACACCGGGGAGCTGTTTTTT.

This clonotype was picked up a small number of times. The chain couples TRBV24-1 to TRBJ2-2; no definite D call. From germline, CDR1 is KGHDR and CDR2 SFDVKD. Trimming took 5 bases from V and 4 from J, leaving 7 bases between them. The CDR3 sequence is 13 residues long. CDR3 nucleotides: TGTGCCACCAGTGTCCATACCACCGGGGAGCTGTTTTTT. Protein product: CATSVHTTGELFF.

This clonotype showed up just a few times. The chain couples TRBV28 to TRBJ2-3, with D possibly TRBD1 on 6 matching bases. The CDR3 is 13 amino acids. Germline CDR1 and CDR2: MDHEN and SYDVKM. The V end was cut by 6 bases, the J end by 6 bases, with 13 bases between. CDR3 region: CASSRQDLDTQYF. The DNA for the CDR3 is TGTGCCAGCAGCAGACAGGATTTGGATACGCAGTATTTT. Using reference TRBV28 and TRBJ2-3 for the parts outside the CDR3, the full variable domain is DVKVTQSSRYLVKRTGEKVFLECVQDMDHENMFWYRQDPGLGLRLIYFSYDVKMKEKGDIPEGYSVSREKKERFSLILESASTNQTSMYLCASSRQDLDTQYFGPGTRLTVL.

This clonotype showed up many times. The J gene is TRBJ2-5, the V gene TRBV5-4; either TRBD1 or TRBD2 may fit D (7 bases each). This CDR3 contains 16 residues. The germline gives CDR1 SGHNT, CDR2 YYREEE (reference sequence). V was cut by 3 bases and J by 5 bases, with 20 bases left in between. Written as DNA, the CDR3 is TGTGCCAGCAGCTCCAGCATGACAGGGCGGGAGGAGACCCAGTACTTC. It is translated as CASSSSMTGREETQYF.

The genes are TRBV20-1 and TRBJ2-1; either TRBD1 or TRBD2 may fit D (5 bases each). The CDR3 is 17 amino acids. V dropped 0 bases and J dropped 3 bases, with 18 bases sitting between them. Germline V gene lookup returns CDR1 DFQATT and CDR2 SNEGSKA (reference sequence). DNA of the CDR3: TGCAGTGCTAGAGATTTAGGGACGGCGGCGCTCTACAATGAGCAGTTCTTC. This gives the protein CSARDLGTAALYNEQFF.

The rearrangement uses TRBV4-3 and TRBJ1-2; TRBD1 matches at 7 bases. This CDR3 region has 18 residues. Looked up from germline, CDR1 is LGHNA and CDR2 is YSLEER. The V and J ends lost 1 base and 0 bases, in that order; junction bases with no gene match: 11. CDR3 coding DNA: TGCGCCAGCAGCCAAGGACAGGGTGGGTTCTTGGCTAACTATGGCTACACCTTC. It yields the protein CASSQGQGGFLANYGYTF.

Judged by abundance, this clonotype is medium-sized. The V and J genes are TRBV9 and TRBJ2-5, with TRBD2 matching 9 bases. Germline V gene sequence: CDR1 SGDLS, CDR2 YYNGEE. The CDR3 is 14 residues long. V shed 3 bases, J shed 4 bases, and the junction held 4 bases outside the gene matches. CDR3 region: CASSEAGGGETQYF. CDR3 in DNA: TGTGCCAGCAGCGAAGCGGGGGGTGGAGAGACCCAGTACTTC.

This clonotype was counted between two and nine times. The chain uses TRBV5-1 and TRBJ2-3, with TRBD2 as a possible D gene (5 bases). This CDR3 is 17 amino acids long. Germline V gene lookup returns CDR1 SGHRS and CDR2 YFSETQ. Trimming shortened V by 1 base and J by 0 bases, and 15 bases separated the two germline ends. The CDR3 DNA reads TGCGCCAGCAGCTTGTTATCAGCGGCGACTAGCACAGATACGCAGTATTTT. Encoded protein: CASSLLSAATSTDTQYF.

A remark on this clonotype: A much larger clone lies a single base off, so this may be a read error. This rearrangement joins TRBV5-6 to TRBJ1-6; D gene uncertain. Germline loops: CDR1 SGHDT, CDR2 YYEEEE. CDR3 length: 13 amino acids. Trimming took off 4 bases at V and 15 bases at J, with 17 bases between the two ends. This chain's CDR3 is CASSPGNEVILHF. The CDR3, as DNA: TGTGCCAGCAGCCCGGGGAACGAAGTGATCCTCCACTTT.

This clonotype was counted between two and nine times. The chain carries TRBV27 and TRBJ2-7; tentatively, D is TRBD2 (5 bases). This CDR3 has 14 residues. Trimming removed 7 bases from V and 6 bases from J, with 19 bases in between. Germline CDR1 MNHEY, CDR2 SMNVEV (reference sequence). The CDR3: CASTTSGGTGEQYF. CDR3 coding DNA: TGTGCCAGCACCACTTCCGGAGGTACGGGCGAGCAGTACTTC.

The chain carries TRBV25-1 and TRBJ2-1; D perhaps matches TRBD2 (6 bases). This CDR3 region has 12 residues. V was clipped by 7 bases and J by 5 bases, with 9 bases between them. Germline lookup yields CDR1 MGHDK and CDR2 SYGVNS. CDR3: CASKEGNNEQFF. DNA for the CDR3: TGTGCCAGCAAGGAGGGCAACAATGAGCAGTTCTTC.

This clonotype was observed a few times. This chain links TRBV14 with TRBJ2-5; 7 bases map to TRBD1. CDR1 SGHDN and CDR2 FVKESK come from the germline V gene. This CDR3 is 16 amino acids long. V lost 2 bases, J lost 1 base, and 7 bases stayed unmatched. This CDR3 reads CASSQFWTGVQETQYF. The CDR3 DNA follows: TGTGCCAGCAGCCAATTCTGGACAGGAGTCCAAGAGACCCAGTACTTC.

This clonotype was observed many times. The chain couples TRBV7-9 to TRBJ2-1; no reliable D call. V was pared by 7 bases and J by 5 bases, with 9 bases between. CDR1 is SEHNR and CDR2 is FQNEAQ in the germline V gene (reference sequence). CDR3 length equals 12 residues. As DNA, the CDR3 is TGTGCCAGCACCATACAGAACAATGAGCAGTTCTTC. Translating it yields CASTIQNNEQFF.

This rearrangement joins TRBV7-2 to TRBJ2-3, with 7 bases lining up with TRBD2. Looked up from germline, CDR1 is SGHTA and CDR2 is FQGNSA. This CDR3 spans 15 amino acids. The trim removed 3 bases at V and 14 bases at J, leaving 17 bases unmatched. CDR3: CASSLDDRDYFLTYF. In DNA form, the CDR3 reads TGTGCCAGCAGCTTGGACGACCGGGACTATTTTTTGACGTATTTT. The whole variable domain, filled in from reference TRBV7-2 and TRBJ2-3, reads GAGVSQSPSNKVTEKGKDVELRCDPISGHTALYWYRQSLGQGLEFLIYFQGNSAPDKSGLPSDRFSAERTGGSVSTLTIQRTQQEDSAVYLCASSLDDRDYFLTYFGPGTRLTVL.

This clonotype has at least ten counts. Written as DNA, the CDR3 is TGTGCCAGCAGTCCTATAGCGGGGGGGTACAATGAGCAGTTCTTC. It specifies CASSPIAGGYNEQFF. V gene TRBV3-1 combines with J gene TRBJ2-1; 11 bases match TRBD2. Germline V gene sequence: CDR1 LGHDT, CDR2 YNNKEL (reference sequence). After removal of 6 bases from V and 4 bases from J, the junction contained 5 bases not matched to a gene. The CDR3 covers 15 residues.

This clonotype was observed many times. The chain joins TRBV20-1 to TRBJ2-5; D unclear. CDR3 length equals 11 residues. The germline V and J ends were trimmed by 3 bases and 2 bases, with 4 bases remaining between them. CDR1 is DFQATT, CDR2 SNEGSKA, per germline (reference sequence). The CDR3 DNA is TGCAGTGCTAGGCTACAAGAGACCCAGTACTTC. Its translation is CSARLQETQYF.

This clonotype was observed many times. The chain couples TRBV7-2 to TRBJ2-5, with unresolved D. The CDR3 is 14 amino acids. CDR1 is SGHTA and CDR2 is FQGNSA in the germline V gene. V lost 0 bases, J lost 5 bases, and 10 bases lay in between. CDR3 nucleotides: TGTGCCAGCAGCTTAGCCCTCGGCGTGGAGACCCAGTACTTC. Translating gives CASSLALGVETQYF.

This clonotype was found a few times. V and J are TRBV6-2 or TRBV6-3 and TRBJ1-1; no clear D. The V end lost 2 bases, the J end lost 8 bases, and 6 bases lay between the germline ends. The CDR3 consists of 11 residues. CDR1 and CDR2 (germline): MNHEY, SVGEGT. The DNA for the CDR3 is TGTGCCAGCAGTTACGTACGGGAAGCTTTCTTT. As protein: CASSYVREAFF.

The table lists this clonotype with many counts. The CDR3 nucleotides are TGTGCCAGCAGCGCTAGGGTGCGCGAGACGCAGTATTTT. Amino acids: CASSARVRETQYF. This chain links TRBV9 with TRBJ2-3, with D hard to call. Trimming cost V 3 bases and J 9 bases, with 14 bases left between them. In germline, CDR1 is SGDLS, CDR2 YYNGEE. The CDR3 runs 13 residues.

At least ten counts were recorded for this clonotype. The V call is TRBV11-2, the J call TRBJ2-1; no reliable D call. The CDR3 spans 12 residues. From germline, CDR1 is SGHAT and CDR2 FQNNGV. V lost 5 bases, J lost 10 bases, and 12 bases lay in between. The CDR3 region is CASSHSDREQFF. The CDR3 region has the DNA TGTGCCAGCAGCCACTCTGACCGGGAGCAGTTCTTC.